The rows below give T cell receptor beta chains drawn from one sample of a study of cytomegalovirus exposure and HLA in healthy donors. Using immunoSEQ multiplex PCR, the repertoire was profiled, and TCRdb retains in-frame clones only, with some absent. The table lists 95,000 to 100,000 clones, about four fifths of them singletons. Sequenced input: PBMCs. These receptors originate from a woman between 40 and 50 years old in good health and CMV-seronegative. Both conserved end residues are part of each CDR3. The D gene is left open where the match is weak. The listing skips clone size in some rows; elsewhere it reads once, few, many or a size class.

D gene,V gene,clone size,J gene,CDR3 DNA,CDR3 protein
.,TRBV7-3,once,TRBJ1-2,TGTGCCAGCAGCTTAAATCCGGTTAACTATGGCTACACCTTC,CASSLNPVNYGYTF
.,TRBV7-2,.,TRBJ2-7,TGTGCCAGCAGCTTAACTACAACCTACGAGCAGTACTTC,CASSLTTTYEQYF
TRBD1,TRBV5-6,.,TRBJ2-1,TGTGCCAGCAGCCTTCCGGGACAGGGTTTCGATGAGCAGTTCTTC,CASSLPGQGFDEQFF
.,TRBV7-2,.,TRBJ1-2,TGTGCCAGCACCACAGGTTTTAACTATGGCTACACCTTC,CASTTGFNYGYTF
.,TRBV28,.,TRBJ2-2,TGTGCCAGCACAAAGGTGGAGGGCGGGGAGCTGTTTTTT,CASTKVEGGELFF
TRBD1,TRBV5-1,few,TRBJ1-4,TGCGCCAGCAGCAGGGGACAGGGAAATGAAAAACTGTTTTTT,CASSRGQGNEKLFF
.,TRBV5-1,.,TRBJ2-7,TGCGCCAGCAGCTTGGTTACCTACGAGCAGTACTTC,CASSLVTYEQYF
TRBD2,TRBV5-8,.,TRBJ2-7,TGTGCCAGCAGCTTGGACGCGGGAGGAGACGAGCAGTACTTC,CASSLDAGGDEQYF
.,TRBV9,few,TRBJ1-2,TGTGCCAGCAGCCCACAACACACACAGAAAGGCTACACCTTC,CASSPQHTQKGYTF
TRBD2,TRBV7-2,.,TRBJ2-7,TGTGCCAGCAGCTTGGCTAGCGGGAGTCCCTACGAGCAGTACTTC,CASSLASGSPYEQYF
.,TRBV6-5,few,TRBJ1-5,TGTGCCAGCAGAGAGAATCAGCCCCAGCATTTT,CASRENQPQHF
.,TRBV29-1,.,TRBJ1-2,TGCAGCGTTGAGGGCTTCAACCCTATTATGGGCTACACCTTC,CSVEGFNPIMGYTF
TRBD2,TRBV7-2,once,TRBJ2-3,TGTGCCAGCAGCTTAGCTGGCGGGGGGGCCGTGAATACGCAGTATTTT,CASSLAGGGAVNTQYF
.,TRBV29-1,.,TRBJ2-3,TGCAGCGTTGACGGGGAGATCACAGATACGCAGTATTTT,CSVDGEITDTQYF
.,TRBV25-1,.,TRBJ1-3,TGTGCCAGCACCGAGTCTAGGACTTCGTTTGGAAACACCATATATTTT,CASTESRTSFGNTIYF
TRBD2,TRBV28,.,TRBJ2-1,TGTGCCAGCAGTGGGTCTCTCTCGGGAGGGTGGAATGAGCAGTTCTTC,CASSGSLSGGWNEQFF
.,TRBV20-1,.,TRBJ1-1,TGCAGTGCGGTGGGGGCCCTAGGAGCTTTCTTT,CSAVGALGAFF
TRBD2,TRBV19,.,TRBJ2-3,TGTGCCAGTAGTATAGTAACCGGGACTAGCGGGAGTGGGCTTTTTGGAGATACGCAGTATTTT,CASSIVTGTSGSGLFGDTQYF
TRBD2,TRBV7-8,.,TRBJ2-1,TGTGCCAGCAGCTCAAGCGGGGGGGTCTCCTACAATGAGCAGTTCTTC,CASSSSGGVSYNEQFF
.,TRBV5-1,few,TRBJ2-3,TGCGCCAGCAGCTTGGGTAGTACAGATACGCAGTATTTT,CASSLGSTDTQYF
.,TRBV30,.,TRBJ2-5,TGTGCCTGGAGTGAGGGGACTTCCCAAGAGACCCAGTACTTC,CAWSEGTSQETQYF
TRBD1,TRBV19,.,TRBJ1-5,TGTGCCAGTAGACCGGGACAGGGAAGTTTTATAGGGCCCCAGCATTTT,CASRPGQGSFIGPQHF
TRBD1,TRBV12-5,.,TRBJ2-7,TGTGCTAGTGGCCGGGGGGACAGGGCGCACGAGCAGTACTTC,CASGRGDRAHEQYF
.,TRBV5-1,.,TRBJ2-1,TGCGCCAGCAGCTTGGCCCCGGGAAGGAATGAGCAGTTCTTC,CASSLAPGRNEQFF
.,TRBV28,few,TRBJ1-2,TGTGCCAGCAGCTACTCCGTGGAGGGGAACTATGGCTACACCTTC,CASSYSVEGNYGYTF
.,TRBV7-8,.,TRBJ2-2,TGTGCCAGCAGCTTAGCAGGGGTAATGAACACCGGGGAGCTGTTTTTT,CASSLAGVMNTGELFF
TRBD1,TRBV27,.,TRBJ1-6,TGTGCCAGCACCGGGGCCATGACAGGGTCCTATAATTCACCCCTCCACTTT,CASTGAMTGSYNSPLHF
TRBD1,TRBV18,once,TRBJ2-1,TGTGCCAGTTTGCAGGGGGCCCGCTACAATGAGCAGTTCTTC,CASLQGARYNEQFF
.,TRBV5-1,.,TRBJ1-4,TGCGCCAGCAGCTTGGGTCAGGGTGGGGAAAAACTGTTTTTT,CASSLGQGGEKLFF